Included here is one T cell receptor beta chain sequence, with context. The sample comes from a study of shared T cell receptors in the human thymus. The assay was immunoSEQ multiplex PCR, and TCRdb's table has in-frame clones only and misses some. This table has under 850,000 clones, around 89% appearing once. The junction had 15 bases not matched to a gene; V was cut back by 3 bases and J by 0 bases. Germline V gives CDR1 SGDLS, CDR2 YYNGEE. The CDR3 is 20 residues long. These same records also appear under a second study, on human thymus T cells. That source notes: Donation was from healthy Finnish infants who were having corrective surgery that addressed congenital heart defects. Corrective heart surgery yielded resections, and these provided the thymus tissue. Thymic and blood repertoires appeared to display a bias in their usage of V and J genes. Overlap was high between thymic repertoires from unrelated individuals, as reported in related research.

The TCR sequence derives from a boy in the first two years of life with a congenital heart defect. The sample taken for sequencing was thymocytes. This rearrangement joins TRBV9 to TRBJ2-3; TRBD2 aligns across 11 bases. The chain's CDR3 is CASSARPTSGVTSSTDTQYF. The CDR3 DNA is TGTGCCAGCAGCGCCCGTCCGACTAGCGGGGTGACCTCTAGCACAGATACGCAGTATTTT.